This TCR beta chain originates from a study of T cell repertoires in cytomegalovirus infection. Across the whole study: Recently identified HLA-C-restricted and well-studied HLA-B-restricted CMV epitopes were used.

TCRdb re-called the reads with MiXCR, one entry per CDR3 protein. The sample contains under 500,000 distinct CDR3 sequences, about two fifths of which appear only once. Trimming shortened V by 4 bases and J by 1 base, and 10 bases separated the two germline ends. Germline values: CDR1 SNHLY, CDR2 FYNNEI. The CDR3 has 14 residues. With regard to this clonotype: Its antigen is still unknown.

Findings and limits, study-wide: CMV-specific TCR beta clonotypes restricted by HLA-C dominated the ex vivo response.

The sequencing used cultured PBMCs, collected from culture after CMV antigen stimulation. The receptor's source is a human donor in good health (CMV status not recorded). Some clones in this sample may be carry-over from other donors' samples. The chain links TRBV2 to TRBJ1-1; the D is unclear. The CDR3 DNA sequence: TGTGCCAGCAGTGGACCTACACGGAACACTGAAGCTTTCTTT. As protein: CASSGPTRNTEAFF.